This T cell receptor beta chain was recorded in a study of early T cells in non-severe SARS-CoV-2 infection. About the research overall: The sequenced material was bulk RNA from unsorted whole blood, and its chains were unpaired. Notes on the study in general: Anti-spike CD8 responses were favored in VDJdb matching, and private and CD4 specificities were missed.

With regard to this clonotype: As yet, its antigen is unknown.

Individual cDNA molecules were tagged with unique molecular identifiers, the study reported. TCRdb re-called the 5' RACE reads through MiXCR, storing one row per CDR3 protein. The table has tens of thousands of distinct CDR3 sequences, approximately 12% seen once; the top ten hold about 2.5%. Trimming took off 2 bases at V and 5 bases at J, with 13 bases between the two ends. Germline CDR1 is SGHVS and CDR2 is FNYEAQ. The CDR3 has 15 amino acids. V usage is TRBV7-6 and J usage is TRBJ2-1; D call uncertain. Specimen: whole blood, collected at baseline. The clonotype was recovered from an adult who was a healthcare worker with PCR-confirmed SARS-CoV-2 infection or an uninfected control (not recorded which). The DNA of the CDR3 is TGTGCCAGCAGCTTAAAAGCCGTTGGGGACAATGAGCAGTTCTTC. As protein: CASSLKAVGDNEQFF.